The clone carrying this TCR beta chain was observed at least ten times. The antigen is not known. Unique molecular identifiers were used in preparing the TCRbeta library. One entry per CDR3 protein, called by TCRdb with MiXCR from the PCR reads. The sample lists 200,000 or so distinct CDR3 sequences; 6.3% were seen once. The data originate from a study of T-cell reconstitution after alpha-beta-depleted transplantation in children. Germline lookup yields CDR1 SQVTM and CDR2 ANQGSEA. V dropped 6 bases and J dropped 4; count of bases not matched to a gene: 6. The CDR3 has 13 residues. Study-level findings and limits: The main origin of T-cell counts and diversity one year after transplant was newly produced T cells. Several hundred expanded graft clones reportedly were the source of alpha-beta T cells about two months after transplant.

The J gene is TRBJ2-7, the V gene TRBV29-1, with TRBD2 matching over 10 bases. This receptor was identified in a girl under three years old with combined immunodeficiency, due to receive a stem cell transplant. Here the sequenced sample was PBMCs, taken before TCRalphabeta/CD19-depleted stem cell transplant. CDR3 nucleotide sequence: TGCAGCGTCCATAGCGGGAGGAGGTACGAGCAGTACTTC. This encodes CSVHSGRRYEQYF.